The TCR beta chain under discussion was sequenced for a study of shared clonotypes between healthy human individuals. Looking at the study overall: Ranging from 18 to 49 in age, donors were a couple of women and a few men. For every donor, three CD4 naive, three CD4 memory, two CD8 naive and one CD8 memory plates were used. General study points: Naive CD4 clonotype sharing across a few donors was about 5%.

Genomic DNA from each subset was divided evenly over several immunoSEQ plates. Sequencing used immunoSEQ multiplex PCR; TCRdb keeps in-frame clones, though not all of them. In the table there are some 790,000 clones, roughly two thirds of which are singletons. In germline, CDR1 is KGHSH, CDR2 LQKENI. With 4 bases clipped from V and 5 bases from J, the junction kept 11 bases outside the gene matches. The CDR3 loop spans 16 amino acids. Points on this clone: Its antigen is undetermined.

The sample was memory CD4+ T cells sorted from blood. Sample subset: CD45RA-negative fraction. The chain joins TRBV18 to TRBJ2-1; TRBD1 matches 7 bases. This clonotype was sampled from a woman in her twenties or thirties in good health. The CDR3 DNA is TGTGCCAGCTCACAACAACAGGGGATGGCCAACAATGAGCAGTTCTTC. It is translated as CASSQQQGMANNEQFF.